Presented here are 28 T cell receptor beta chains from one specimen sequenced in a study of cytomegalovirus exposure and HLA in healthy donors. Only in-frame clones appear in the TCRdb table, and some are missing; sequencing was by immunoSEQ multiplex PCR. The data show fewer than 400,000 clones, approximately 85% seen once. The sample comprised PBMCs. These receptors all stem from a man aged 30-40 years in good health and CMV-seronegative.

Comments on this clone: An end of the junction does not agree with germline; a read error may underlie this. The genes are TRBV7-2 and TRBJ2-1; 11 nucleotides line up with TRBD2. The CDR3 runs 14 residues. CDR1 and CDR2 (germline): SGHTA, FQGNSA. CDR3 in DNA: TGTGCCAGCAGCGTAGCGGGGGGGACAAATGAGCAGTTCTTC. Protein product: CASSVAGGTNEQFF.

The rearrangement links TRBV18 to TRBJ1-2, with 8 bases identical to TRBD1. J was trimmed by 5 bases and V by 1 base; bases with no gene match: 9. Germline V gives CDR1 KGHSH, CDR2 LQKENI. The CDR3 has 16 amino acids. CDR3 DNA: TGTGCCAGCTCACCACTCCGACCAGGGGGCCTATATGGCTACACCTTC. It is translated as CASSPLRPGGLYGYTF.

The rearrangement uses TRBV6-6 and TRBJ1-2; TRBD1 aligns across 8 bases. The junction had 10 bases not matched to a gene; V was cut back by 6 bases and J by 4 bases. Germline V gene lookup returns CDR1 MNHNY and CDR2 SVGAGI (reference sequence). This CDR3 spans 15 amino acids. CDR3 in amino acids: CASRATGDRFYGYTF. In nucleotides, the CDR3 is TGTGCCAGCAGAGCGACAGGGGACAGATTCTATGGCTACACCTTC.

J is TRBJ2-7 and V is TRBV27, with D tentatively TRBD1 (6 bases). V was pared by 0 bases and J by 5 bases, with 14 bases between. The CDR3 has 15 amino acids. Germline CDR1 and CDR2: MNHEY and SMNVEV (reference sequence). For the CDR3, the DNA is TGTGCCAGCAGTTTATCCAGGGGTTCTGTCCACGAGCAGTACTTC. This gives the protein CASSLSRGSVHEQYF.

The chain joins TRBV4-3 to TRBJ2-2; D may be TRBD2 (6 bases). V lost 3 bases and J 5 bases, leaving 19 bases between the germline ends. CDR1 LGHNA and CDR2 YSLEER come from the germline V gene. The CDR3 consists of 17 residues. The CDR3 DNA reads as TGCGCCAGCAGCCAGGAGGGGCGGGGCGGAAGGACCGGGGAGCTGTTTTTT. Translated, it gives CASSQEGRGGRTGELFF.

The chain recombines TRBV29-1 with TRBJ2-4, with 8 nucleotides matching TRBD1. Trimming took 6 bases from V and 0 from J; bases not matched to a gene: 7. CDR1 is SQVTM, CDR2 ANQGSEA, per germline. The CDR3 runs 15 residues. This chain's CDR3 is CSVLRQGLAKNIQYF. As DNA, the CDR3 is TGCAGCGTCCTTAGACAGGGGCTAGCCAAAAACATTCAGTACTTC.

This clone was detected only a few times. This chain connects TRBV7-9 to TRBJ2-5; D uncertain. V lost 4 bases and J lost 3, with 3 bases in between. The CDR3 spans 11 residues. The germline V gene encodes CDR1 SEHNR and CDR2 FQNEAQ (reference sequence). The CDR3 is CASSSEETQYF. The DNA for the CDR3 is TGTGCCAGCAGCTCAGAAGAGACCCAGTACTTC.

V gene TRBV6-1 combines with J gene TRBJ2-4, with TRBD1 identical over 7 bases. Germline V CDR1 and CDR2: MNHNS, SASEGT. The CDR3 has 15 residues. With 4 bases clipped from V and 7 bases from J, the junction kept 10 bases outside the gene matches. In DNA form, the CDR3 reads TGTGCCAGCAGTGCCCAGACAGGGTCCCTGAACATTCAGTACTTC. It translates to CASSAQTGSLNIQYF.

V and J are TRBV11-1 and TRBJ2-1; no firm D call. The V gene lost 3 bases and the J gene lost 6 bases, with 15 bases spanning the gap. In germline, CDR1 is SGHAT, CDR2 FQDESV (reference sequence). The CDR3 is 15 amino acids. The CDR3 reads CASSFDRYSLNEQFF. As DNA, the CDR3 is TGTGCCAGCAGCTTCGATCGCTATTCACTCAATGAGCAGTTCTTC.

The chain is built from TRBV2 and TRBJ2-5, with D maybe TRBD2 (6 bases). Germline V lookup: CDR1 SNHLY, CDR2 FYNNEI. The V end was cut by 8 bases, the J end by 4 bases, with 14 bases between. The length of the CDR3 is 13 residues. The CDR3 sequence is CASYNGRGETQYF. In nucleotides, the CDR3 is TGTGCCAGCTACAATGGGCGGGGAGAGACCCAGTACTTC.

CDR3 in amino acids: CASLLAGGYNEQFF. The DNA of the CDR3 is TGTGCCAGCTTACTAGCGGGGGGATACAATGAGCAGTTCTTC. The genes are TRBV2 and TRBJ2-1; TRBD2 agrees at 12 bases. The length of the CDR3 is 14 residues. The germline V gene has CDR1 SNHLY and CDR2 FYNNEI. J was trimmed by 4 bases and V by 8 bases; bases with no gene match: 3.

This clone is a singleton in its sample. The chain combines TRBV7-2 with TRBJ1-2; no firm D call. This CDR3 is built from 13 residues. Germline V gene sequence: CDR1 SGHTA, CDR2 FQGNSA. Trimming took off 3 bases at V and 4 bases at J, with 9 bases between the two ends. The CDR3 loop is CASSFQVLYGYTF. CDR3 coding DNA: TGTGCCAGCAGCTTCCAGGTTCTCTATGGCTACACCTTC.

The CDR3 region is CASSQLLQGKNTEAFF. CDR3 coding DNA: TGCGCCAGCAGCCAGTTACTACAGGGGAAAAACACTGAAGCTTTCTTT. V is TRBV4-1 and J is TRBJ1-1, with 7 bases that match TRBD1. The germline V gene has CDR1 MGHRA and CDR2 YSYEKL. V lost 3 bases to trimming and J lost 2 bases; unmatched junction nucleotides: 9. The CDR3 length is 16 residues.

CDR3 protein: CASSPTRRTGEGGYTF. The CDR3 region has the DNA TGTGCCAGCAGTCCCACACGCCGGACAGGGGAGGGCGGCTACACCTTC. The chain couples TRBV27 to TRBJ1-2; 9 bases agree with TRBD1. Germline V CDR1 and CDR2: MNHEY, SMNVEV (reference sequence). The CDR3 consists of 16 residues. With V trimmed by 5 bases and J by 8 bases, 15 bases remained unmatched.

The genes are TRBV5-6 and TRBJ2-7; D ambiguous. The CDR3 length is 12 residues. Germline V gene lookup returns CDR1 SGHDT and CDR2 YYEEEE. V was cut by 2 bases and J by 6 bases, with 9 bases left in between. The CDR3 nucleotides read TGTGCCAGCAGCTTTCTCCCGGGCGAGCAGTACTTC. Translation gives CASSFLPGEQYF.

The CDR3 here is CASSNLRTSGGDTQYF. DNA for the CDR3: TGTGCCAGCAGTAACCTTAGGACTAGCGGGGGAGATACGCAGTATTTT. The chain links TRBV27 to TRBJ2-3, with TRBD2 matching 13 bases. With 5 bases clipped from V and 5 bases from J, the junction kept 7 bases outside the gene matches. CDR1 is MNHEY, CDR2 SMNVEV, per germline (reference sequence). The CDR3 loop spans 16 amino acids.

For the CDR3, the DNA is TGCAGCGTTTCTCAGGGGGGCACCGGGGAGCTGTTTTTT. This sequence encodes CSVSQGGTGELFF. The chain employs TRBV29-1 and TRBJ2-2, with D tentatively TRBD1 (7 bases). Trimming shortened V by 5 bases and J by 4 bases, and 11 bases separated the two germline ends. This CDR3 is built from 13 residues. Germline V gene sequence: CDR1 SQVTM, CDR2 ANQGSEA.

This chain joins TRBV5-6 and TRBJ2-7; the match to TRBD2 covers 14 bases. The CDR3 runs to 19 residues. Germline V gene lookup returns CDR1 SGHDT and CDR2 YYEEEE. The ends lost 0 bases at V and 0 bases at J; junction bases unmatched: 8. CDR3 amino acids: CASSLAVRTSGRSSYEQYF. In DNA form, the CDR3 reads TGTGCCAGCAGCTTGGCAGTCAGGACTAGCGGGAGGAGCTCCTACGAGCAGTACTTC.

The V gene is TRBV15, the J gene TRBJ1-1; D gene uncertain. Per the germline V gene, CDR1 is LNHNV and CDR2 is YYDKDF (reference sequence). Trimming left V 0 bases short and J 6 bases short, with 14 bases between. CDR3 length equals 15 residues. CDR3 region: CATSRDISIEAEAFF. In nucleotides, the CDR3 is TGTGCCACCAGCAGAGATATTAGTATCGAGGCTGAAGCTTTCTTT.

The chain links TRBV4-3 to TRBJ1-1, with TRBD1 matching over 9 bases. The CDR3 extends over 16 amino acids. Germline values: CDR1 LGHNA, CDR2 YSLEER. Losses at the gene ends were 1 base for V and 4 bases for J; bases not matched to a gene: 7. Written as DNA, the CDR3 is TGCGCCAGCAGCCAAGCCCCGGGACAGGGTGGCACTGAAGCTTTCTTT. It specifies CASSQAPGQGGTEAFF.

The chain carries TRBV28 and TRBJ1-5; 8 bases are shared with TRBD1. Germline-derived CDR1 and CDR2 are MDHEN and SYDVKM. V trimming: 6 bases; J trimming: 3 bases; junction bases outside the gene matches: 1. The CDR3 length is 13 residues. CDR3 loop: CASRDRDNQPQHF. CDR3 DNA sequence: TGTGCCAGCAGGGACAGGGACAATCAGCCCCAGCATTTT.

This chain connects TRBV29-1 to TRBJ1-1, with D unclear. CDR1 SQVTM and CDR2 ANQGSEA come from the germline V gene. The CDR3 loop spans 13 amino acids. V lost 8 bases and J lost 0, with 13 bases in between. The CDR3 DNA reads TGCAGCTTCCGGGTCGGGGTGAACACTGAAGCTTTCTTT. Translation gives CSFRVGVNTEAFF.

The chain has TRBV6-5 and TRBJ1-5, with TRBD1 identical over 7 bases. There are 14 residues in the CDR3. Germline-derived CDR1 and CDR2 are MNHEY and SVGAGI. Unmatched junction bases numbered 3, after V lost 5 bases and J lost 2 bases. CDR3 amino acids: CASSPDRRNQPQHF. The CDR3 coding sequence is TGTGCCAGCAGTCCGGACAGGCGCAATCAGCCCCAGCATTTT.

The genes are TRBV7-2 and TRBJ1-5; D not certain. Germline V gives CDR1 SGHTA, CDR2 FQGNSA. Trimming cost V 1 base and J 7 bases, with 14 bases left between them. The CDR3 is 15 residues long. CDR3 in DNA: TGTGCCAGCAGCTTAGTGCCGGGGTCCGGGCAGCCCCAGCATTTT. Amino acid sequence: CASSLVPGSGQPQHF.

The V and J genes are TRBV7-9 and TRBJ2-1; D is unresolved. The CDR3 covers 14 residues. CDR1 and CDR2 (germline): SEHNR, FQNEAQ (reference sequence). Trimming removed 5 bases from V and 5 bases from J, with 13 bases in between. DNA of the CDR3: TGTGCCAGCAGCCCCCAGATGTATAACAATGAGCAGTTCTTC. Its protein is CASSPQMYNNEQFF.

This chain uses TRBV18 with TRBJ1-2; maybe TRBD1 (5 bases). Germline CDR1 KGHSH, CDR2 LQKENI. The CDR3 is 15 amino acids. Trimming left V 6 bases short and J 0 bases short, with 14 bases between. The CDR3 protein is CASSQTALSNYGYTF. As DNA, the CDR3 is TGTGCCAGCTCGCAGACAGCCCTTTCTAACTATGGCTACACCTTC.

The V call is TRBV12-2, the J call TRBJ1-2; the DNA was not used to check the table's D call, TRBD1. TRBV12-2 is shown as a pseudogene. This CDR3 has 19 residues. CDR3 protein: CASRGEDRGLMMGNYGYTF. DNA for the CDR3: TGTGCAAGTCGCGGTGAAGACAGGGGGCTAATGATGGGTAACTATGGCTACACCTTC.

The V and J genes are TRBV5-4 and TRBJ2-5; 7 bases fit TRBD2. This CDR3 has 14 amino acids. The trim removed 4 bases at V and 5 bases at J, leaving 8 bases unmatched. The germline CDR1 and CDR2 sequences are SGHNT and YYREEE (reference sequence). CDR3 coding DNA: TGTGCCAGCAGCCGGGTGGGGAGGGAGGAGACCCAGTACTTC. Translating gives CASSRVGREETQYF.